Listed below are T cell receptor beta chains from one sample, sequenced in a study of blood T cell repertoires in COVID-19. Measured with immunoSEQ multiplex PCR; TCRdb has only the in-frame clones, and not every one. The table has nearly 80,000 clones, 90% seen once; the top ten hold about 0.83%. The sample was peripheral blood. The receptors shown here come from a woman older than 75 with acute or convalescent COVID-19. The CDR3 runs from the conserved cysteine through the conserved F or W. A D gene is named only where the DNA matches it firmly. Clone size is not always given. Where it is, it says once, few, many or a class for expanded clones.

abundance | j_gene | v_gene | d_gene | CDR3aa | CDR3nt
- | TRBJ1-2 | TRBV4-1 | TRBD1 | CASSQDPGQNGYTF | TGCGCCAGCAGCCAAGATCCGGGACAGAATGGCTACACCTTC
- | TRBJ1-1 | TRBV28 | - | CASSRFVLTAEAFF | TGTGCCAGCAGCCGTTTCGTCCTAACCGCTGAAGCTTTCTTT
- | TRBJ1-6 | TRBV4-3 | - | CASSQEPGSPLHF | TGCGCCAGCAGCCAAGAACCCGGTTCACCCCTCCACTTT
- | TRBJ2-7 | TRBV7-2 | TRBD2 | CASSDGGAGTYEQYF | TGTGCCAGCAGCGATGGCGGAGCGGGGACCTACGAGCAGTACTTC
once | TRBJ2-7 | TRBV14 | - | CASSQAGPGRYEQYF | TGTGCCAGCAGCCAAGCTGGACCAGGGCGATACGAGCAGTACTTC
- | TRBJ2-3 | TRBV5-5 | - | CASSIAGTDTQYF | TGTGCCAGCAGCATAGCGGGCACAGATACGCAGTATTTT
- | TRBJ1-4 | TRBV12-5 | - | CASARGANEKLFF | TGTGCTAGTGCTCGGGGAGCTAATGAAAAACTGTTTTTT
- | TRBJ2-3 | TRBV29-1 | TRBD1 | CSVEDPRTGGFTDTQYF | TGCAGCGTTGAAGACCCCAGGACAGGGGGGTTCACAGATACGCAGTATTTT
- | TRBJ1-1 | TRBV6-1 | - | CASSEALNTEAFF | TGTGCCAGCAGTGAGGCATTGAACACTGAAGCTTTCTTT
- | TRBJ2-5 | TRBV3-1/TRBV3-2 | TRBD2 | CASSQAGTSGSSGETQYF | TGTGCCAGCAGCCAAGCCGGGACTAGCGGGAGCTCCGGAGAGACCCAGTACTTC
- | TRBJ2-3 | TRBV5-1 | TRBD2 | CASSLGGSYGTDTQYF | TGCGCCAGCAGCTTGGGCGGGAGTTACGGCACAGATACGCAGTATTTT
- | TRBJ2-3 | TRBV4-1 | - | CASSQDTDTDTQYF | TGCGCCAGCAGCCAAGATACAGATACAGATACGCAGTATTTT
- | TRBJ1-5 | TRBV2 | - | CASSESVFQPQHF | TGTGCCAGCAGTGAATCTGTATTTCAGCCCCAGCATTTT
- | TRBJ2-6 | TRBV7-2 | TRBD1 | CASTNWDSSGANVLTF | TGTGCCAGCACGAACTGGGACAGCTCTGGGGCCAACGTCCTGACTTTC
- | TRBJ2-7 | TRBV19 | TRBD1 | CASSSRTGTGMYEQYF | TGTGCCAGTAGTTCGAGGACCGGGACAGGGATGTACGAGCAGTACTTC
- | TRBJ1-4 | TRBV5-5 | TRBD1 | CASSTPGQGAEKLFF | TGTGCCAGCAGCACTCCGGGACAGGGTGCTGAAAAACTGTTTTTT
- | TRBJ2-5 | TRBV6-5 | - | CASRPRGPAKETQYF | TGTGCCAGCAGACCCCGAGGGCCAGCGAAGGAGACCCAGTACTTC
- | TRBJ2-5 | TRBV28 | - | CASSLGETQYF | TGTGCCAGCAGTCTCGGTGAGACCCAGTACTTC
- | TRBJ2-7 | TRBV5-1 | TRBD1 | CASSLEGAPYEQYF | TGCGCCAGCAGCTTGGAGGGGGCCCCCTACGAGCAGTACTTC
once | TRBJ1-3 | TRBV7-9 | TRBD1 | CASSPPGQSSGNTIYF | TGTGCCAGCAGCCCCCCGGGACAGAGCTCTGGAAACACCATATATTTT
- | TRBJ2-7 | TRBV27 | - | CASSKQGKGVEQYF | TGTGCCAGCAGTAAACAGGGAAAAGGGGTCGAGCAGTACTTC
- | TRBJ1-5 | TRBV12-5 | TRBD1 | CASGLVLGQSNQPQHF | TGTGCTAGTGGTTTGGTATTGGGACAGAGCAATCAGCCCCAGCATTTT
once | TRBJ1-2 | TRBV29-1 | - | CSVERTETKGLYGYTF | TGCAGCGTTGAAAGGACAGAGACCAAGGGTCTCTATGGCTACACCTTC
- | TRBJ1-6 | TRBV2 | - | CASKREKSYNSPLHF | TGTGCCAGCAAGAGGGAGAAGAGCTATAATTCACCCCTCCACTTT
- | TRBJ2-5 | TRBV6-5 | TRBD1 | CASSLLGQGVETQYF | TGTGCCAGCAGTTTGTTGGGACAGGGGGTCGAGACCCAGTACTTC
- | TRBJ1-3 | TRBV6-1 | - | CASSEATGISGNTIYF | TGTGCCAGCAGTGAAGCGACGGGAATCTCTGGAAACACCATATATTTT
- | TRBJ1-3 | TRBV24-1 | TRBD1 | CATSDCRTGPGNTIYF | TGTGCCACCAGTGATTGCCGGACAGGGCCTGGAAACACCATATATTTT
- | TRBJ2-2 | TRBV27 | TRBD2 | CASSLAGPGRGYTGELFF | TGTGCCAGCAGTTTGGCGGGTCCGGGGAGGGGTTACACCGGGGAGCTGTTTTTT
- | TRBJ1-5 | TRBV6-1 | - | CASSEGQSNQPQHF | TGTGCCAGCAGCGAAGGGCAGAGCAATCAGCCCCAGCATTTT
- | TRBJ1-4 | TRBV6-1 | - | CASSEGQVRYEKLFF | TGTGCCAGCAGTGAAGGGCAGGTTAGATACGAAAAACTGTTTTTT
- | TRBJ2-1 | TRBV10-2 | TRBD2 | CASSGTSGYDNEQFF | TGCGCCAGCAGTGGAACTAGCGGGTACGACAATGAGCAGTTCTTC
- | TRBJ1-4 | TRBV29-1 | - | CSVGKTGNEKLFF | TGCAGCGTTGGAAAAACAGGGAATGAAAAACTGTTTTTT
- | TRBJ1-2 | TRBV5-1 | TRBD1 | CASSAGQIRGSYTF | TGCGCCAGCAGCGCGGGACAGATCAGAGGGAGCTACACCTTC
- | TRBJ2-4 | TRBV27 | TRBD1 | CASSLQTGGGGNIQYF | TGTGCCAGCAGTTTACAGACAGGGGGAGGAGGAAACATTCAGTACTTC
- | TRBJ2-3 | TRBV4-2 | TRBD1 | CASSQESATGPFTDTQYF | TGTGCCAGCAGCCAAGAATCTGCGACAGGGCCCTTCACAGATACGCAGTATTTT
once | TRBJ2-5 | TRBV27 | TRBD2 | CASRASGSWETQYF | TGTGCCAGCAGGGCTAGCGGGAGTTGGGAGACCCAGTACTTC
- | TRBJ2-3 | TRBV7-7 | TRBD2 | CASSSGTSASDTQYF | TGTGCCAGCAGCTCCGGGACTAGCGCGTCGGATACGCAGTATTTT
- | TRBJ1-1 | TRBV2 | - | CASSRSLVNTEAFF | TGTGCCAGCAGCCGAAGCTTAGTAAACACTGAAGCTTTCTTT
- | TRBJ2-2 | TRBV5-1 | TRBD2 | CASSAPSWGGEAGELFF | TGCGCCAGCAGTGCCCCTTCCTGGGGGGGTGAGGCCGGGGAGCTGTTTTTT